Sequencing of this T cell receptor beta chain was carried out in a study of a mutant IDH1 vaccine in newly diagnosed glioma. Study background: The study held visit V12 at week 35 and visit V13 at week 47. General study results and limits: Induction of immune responses by the vaccine occurred in 85% to 95% of patients.

The CDR3 loop spans 13 amino acids. Germline V CDR1 and CDR2: MDHEN, SYDVKM. V dropped 6 bases and J dropped 6 bases, with 14 bases sitting between them. Repertoires were generated with immunoSEQ multiplex PCR, while TCRdb's copy carries only in-frame clones and drops some. The data hold roughly 46,000 clones, with approximately 84% observed a single time. This clone was detected a few times. No antigen is known for it. Time point in this sample: week 47, end of study. The investigators gave 300 ug of mutant IDH1 20-mer peptide in each vaccine dose, together with topical imiquimod. The chain couples TRBV28 to TRBJ1-1, with D uncertain. Sequenced here: PBMCs, sampled from a glioma patient whose treatment included an IDH1 peptide vaccine. The clonotype comes from a woman aged 25 to 39 with glioma. Some clones in this sample may be carry-over from other donors' samples. CDR3 nucleotides: TGTGCCAGCAGCCCTATAGGACCTCCTGAAGCTTTCTTT. Amino acid sequence: CASSPIGPPEAFF.